This TCR beta chain was retrieved from a study of cytomegalovirus exposure and HLA in healthy donors. PCR primers comprised 60 Vbeta and 13 Jbeta primers. Generated by immunoSEQ multiplex PCR, the TCRdb table keeps only in-frame clones and is missing some. The table has under 200,000 clones, roughly 80% seen once. At collection, donors were nominally healthy, but unrecorded immune exposures were probable. The sequenced sample was PBMCs. The clonotype was recovered from a female donor in good health and CMV-seronegative.

Written as DNA, the CDR3 is TGTGCCAGCAGTTACGGGACTACCTCCGGAGATACGCAGTATTTT. This codes for CASSYGTTSGDTQYF. V gene TRBV5-6 combines with J gene TRBJ2-3; TRBD2 matches at 7 bases. With V trimmed by 5 bases and J by 5 bases, 11 bases remained unmatched. Germline CDR1 is SGHDT and CDR2 is YYEEEE. This CDR3 is built from 15 residues. Combining the CDR3 with reference TRBV5-6 and TRBJ2-3 gives the whole variable domain DAGVTQSPTHLIKTRGQQVTLRCSPKSGHDTVSWYQQALGQGPQFIFQYYEEEERQRGNFPDRFSGHQFPNYSSELNVNALLLGDSALYLCASSYGTTSGDTQYFGPGTRLTVL.